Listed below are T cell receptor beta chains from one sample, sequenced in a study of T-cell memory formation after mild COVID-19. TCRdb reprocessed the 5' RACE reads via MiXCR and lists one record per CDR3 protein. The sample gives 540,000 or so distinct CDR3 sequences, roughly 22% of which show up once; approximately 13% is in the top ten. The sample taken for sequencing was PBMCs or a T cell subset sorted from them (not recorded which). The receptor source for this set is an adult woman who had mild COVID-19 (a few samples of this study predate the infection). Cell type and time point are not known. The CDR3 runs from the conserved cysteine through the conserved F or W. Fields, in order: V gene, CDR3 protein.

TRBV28	CASSLSALYNEQFF
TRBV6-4	CASSPETGDWYEQYF
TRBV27	CASSSWGGGPAQPQHF
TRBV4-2	CASSRSAFSGANVLTF
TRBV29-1	CSVEGTGPLYEQYF
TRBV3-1	CASSQYSSGGTYEQYF
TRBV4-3	CASSPTGTSDFRNEQYF
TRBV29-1	CSVLGQEETQYF
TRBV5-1	CASSVQTGDLSYNEQFF
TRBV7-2	CASSSPLTSQETQYF
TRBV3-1	CASSPGTDPYNEQFF
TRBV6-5	CASSYTGTGADTQYF
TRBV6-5	CASSYRGASYEQYF
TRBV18	CASSSIRQRISGEYEQYF
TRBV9	CASSEIPETGVGRETQYF
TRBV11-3	CASRIRQGGGDTQYF
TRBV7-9	CASKYRSLEQFF
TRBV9	CASSVDPGGETQYF
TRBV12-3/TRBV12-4	CASSFGLGAEAFF
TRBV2	CASSVRGEQFF
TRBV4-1	CASSQEGTRGEQYF
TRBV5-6	CASSLGGLVTGELFF
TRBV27	CASRPTGDMGKLFF
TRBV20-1	CSARGTGAGETQYF
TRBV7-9	CASGRAQYF
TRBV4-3	CASSHGTGELFF
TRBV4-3	CASSQVNTRGDTQYF